What follows are 11 T cell receptor beta chains derived from one specimen sequenced in a study of blood T cell repertoires in COVID-19 (TCRdb year 2020). The protocol used for the library was the immunoSEQ multiplex PCR assay. The source is immuneACCESS, and TCRdb retained only in-frame sequences with V and J called. Part of the clones is not carried over; for the studies checked, unresolved V genes explain less than half of this, and the remainder is unexplained. The sample includes over 15,000 clones, with 77% observed a single time. Roughly 17% of the sample belongs to the ten largest clones. The sample comprised peripheral blood. These receptors originate from a man between 65 and 85 years old with COVID-19, enrolled during active disease.

V gene TRBV10-1 combines with J gene TRBJ2-1; possible D gene TRBD2, 5 bases. This CDR3 contains 14 residues. V lost 4 bases, J lost 8 bases, and 15 bases lay in between. Looked up from germline, CDR1 is WNHNN and CDR2 is SYGVQD (reference sequence). As DNA, the CDR3 is TGCGCCAGCAGTGGGCGCGGCCTCGGGGATGAGCAGTTCTTC. It is translated as CASSGRGLGDEQFF.

This chain connects TRBV5-1 to TRBJ2-7, with 7 nucleotides matching TRBD1. V shed 3 bases, J shed 2 bases, and the junction held 2 bases outside the gene matches. Germline V lookup: CDR1 SGHRS, CDR2 YFSETQ. The CDR3 covers 13 residues. Here the CDR3 DNA reads TGCGCCAGCAGCTCCGGGACAGCCTACGAGCAGTACTTC. It specifies CASSSGTAYEQYF.

The genes are TRBV2 and TRBJ2-5; TRBD2 might be the D (6 bases). V was pared by 5 bases and J by 2 bases, with 9 bases between. CDR1 is SNHLY, CDR2 FYNNEI, per germline. The CDR3 consists of 13 residues. CDR3 region: CASSRLEQETQYF. The CDR3 nucleotides read TGTGCCAGCAGTAGACTAGAACAAGAGACCCAGTACTTC.

The chain uses TRBV2 and TRBJ1-1, with 8 bases lining up with TRBD1. Germline-derived CDR1 and CDR2 are SNHLY and FYNNEI. The CDR3 has 14 residues. V dropped 7 bases and J dropped 1; count of bases not matched to a gene: 5. CDR3 amino acids: CASTGQGANTEAFF. For the CDR3, the DNA is TGTGCCAGCACCGGGCAGGGGGCGAACACTGAAGCTTTCTTT.

The chain has TRBV2 and TRBJ2-4; D is uncertain. Trimming cost V 3 bases and J 0 bases, with 9 bases left between them. Germline-derived CDR1 and CDR2 are SNHLY and FYNNEI. CDR3 length: 15 amino acids. The CDR3 loop is CASSDPQVAKNIQYF. CDR3 nucleotides: TGTGCCAGCAGTGACCCCCAGGTAGCCAAAAACATTCAGTACTTC.

The rearrangement uses TRBV9 and TRBJ2-3; D gene unclear. Germline-derived CDR1 and CDR2 are SGDLS and YYNGEE. There are 11 residues in the CDR3. The V and J ends lost 3 bases and 5 bases respectively, with 4 bases between them. CDR3 protein: CASSAGDTQYF. CDR3 coding DNA: TGTGCCAGCAGCGCGGGAGATACGCAGTATTTT. The variable domain in full, completed from reference TRBV9 and TRBJ2-3, reads DSGVTQTPKHLITATGQRVTLRCSPRSGDLSVYWYQQSLDQGLQFLIQYYNGEERAKGNILERFSAQQFPDLHSELNLSSLELGDSALYFCASSAGDTQYFGPGTRLTVL.

This chain connects TRBV19 to TRBJ2-7; TRBD1 matches at 8 bases. This CDR3 region has 17 residues. Germline V gives CDR1 LNHDA, CDR2 SQIVND (reference sequence). J was trimmed by 2 bases and V by 3 bases; bases with no gene match: 12. The CDR3: CASSIPTTGVRTYEQYF. CDR3 nucleotide sequence: TGTGCCAGTAGTATCCCGACGACAGGGGTCAGAACCTACGAGCAGTACTTC. Drawing the rest from reference TRBV19 and TRBJ2-7, the complete variable domain is DGGITQSPKYLFRKEGQNVTLSCEQNLNHDAMYWYRQDPGQGLRLIYYSQIVNDFQKGDIAEGYSVSREKKESFPLTVTSAQKNPTAFYLCASSIPTTGVRTYEQYFGPGTRLTVT.

This chain's CDR3 is CASSPGTANQPQHF. CDR3 coding DNA: TGTGCCAGCAGCCCGGGGACAGCAAATCAGCCCCAGCATTTT. V and J are TRBV7-9 and TRBJ1-5; 7 bases are shared with TRBD1. Unmatched junction bases numbered 5, after V lost 5 bases and J lost 4 bases. CDR1 is SEHNR, CDR2 FQNEAQ, per germline (reference sequence). The CDR3 is 14 amino acids.

This rearrangement joins TRBV14 to TRBJ1-2; TRBD1 matches at 8 bases. V shed 3 bases and J 8 bases; nucleotides not matched to a gene: 8. This CDR3 is built from 14 residues. Germline loops: CDR1 SGHDN, CDR2 FVKESK. CDR3 coding DNA: TGTGCCAGCAGCCAGCGGACAGGGTCCTTCGGCTACACCTTC. Its translation is CASSQRTGSFGYTF.

The chain joins TRBV11-2 to TRBJ2-1; no clear D gene. The CDR3 length is 15 residues. Trimming stripped 0 bases from V and 6 bases from J, with 12 bases between. Per the germline V gene, CDR1 is SGHAT and CDR2 is FQNNGV. The CDR3 here is CASSLDPIRGNEQFF. The CDR3 coding sequence is TGTGCCAGCAGCTTAGACCCCATTCGCGGCAATGAGCAGTTCTTC.

V is TRBV5-1 and J is TRBJ2-1; D perhaps matches TRBD2 (5 bases). The ends were cut back, 1 base at V and 0 bases at J, with 14 bases in the middle. From germline, CDR1 is SGHRS and CDR2 YFSETQ. CDR3 length: 17 amino acids. This CDR3 reads CASSLSPSTRSYNEQFF. As DNA, the CDR3 is TGCGCCAGCAGCTTGTCTCCTAGCACCCGCTCCTACAATGAGCAGTTCTTC.